These 30 T cell receptor beta chains came from one sample sequenced in a study of T-cell memory formation after mild COVID-19. TCRdb used MiXCR to reprocess the 5' RACE reads, holding one entry per CDR3 protein. The data contain fewer than 650,000 distinct CDR3 sequences, roughly 17% of them singletons. The sample comprised PBMCs or a T cell subset sorted from them (not recorded which). The source is an adult woman who had mild COVID-19 (a few samples of this study predate the infection). Cell type and time point are not known.

The V and J genes are TRBV27 and TRBJ1-1, with no clear D. This CDR3 spans 12 amino acids. The V end was cut by 10 bases, the J end by 3 bases, with 12 bases between. Germline CDR1 MNHEY, CDR2 SMNVEV (reference sequence). The CDR3 loop is CATWKGDTEAFF. In nucleotides, the CDR3 is TGTGCCACCTGGAAGGGAGACACTGAAGCTTTCTTT.

The gene calls are TRBV19 and TRBJ2-6; D unclear. Germline CDR1 LNHDA, CDR2 SQIVND (reference sequence). Trimming pared 7 bases from V and 5 bases from J, leaving 6 bases between. CDR3 length: 12 residues. The CDR3 bases are TGTGCCAGTACTTCCTGGGCCAACGTCCTGACTTTC. Translation: CASTSWANVLTF.

This clonotype was observed a handful of times. V usage is TRBV24-1 and J usage is TRBJ2-1, with 8 bases that match TRBD2. Germline CDR1 KGHDR, CDR2 SFDVKD. The CDR3 runs to 14 residues. V shed 4 bases, J shed 10 bases, and the junction held 8 bases outside the gene matches. The CDR3 nucleotides are TGTGCCACCAGTGACCAGGATAGCGGGGAGGAGCAGTTCTTC. Amino acid sequence: CATSDQDSGEEQFF.

This chain uses TRBV12-3 or TRBV12-4 with TRBJ1-2; no clear D gene. The CDR3 sequence is 12 residues long. V shed 4 bases and J shed 8 bases, with 11 bases lying between them. Here the CDR3 DNA reads TGTGCCAGCAGTTCCAGGAGGTGGGGCTACACCTTC. It specifies CASSSRRWGYTF.

This clonotype was counted a few times. This sequence joins TRBV20-1 and TRBJ2-1; TRBD2 matches 10 bases. CDR3 length equals 13 residues. CDR1 is DFQATT, CDR2 SNEGSKA, per germline (reference sequence). CDR3 protein: CRSSGGATDEQFF. The DNA for the CDR3 is TGCAGATCCAGCGGGGGGGCCACAGATGAGCAGTTCTTC.

There are a few counts of this clonotype. The chain uses TRBV12-3 or TRBV12-4 and TRBJ2-4; 12 bases match TRBD2. The CDR3 covers 16 residues. V shed 3 bases, J shed 3 bases, and the junction held 3 bases outside the gene matches. DNA of the CDR3: TGTGCCAGCAGTTTCGGACTAGCGGGGAACAAAAACATTCAGTACTTC. Translation: CASSFGLAGNKNIQYF.

This chain connects TRBV15 to TRBJ2-7; possible D gene TRBD1, 6 bases. CDR1 is LNHNV and CDR2 is YYDKDF in the germline V gene (reference sequence). V gave up 3 bases and J gave up 2 bases, with 14 bases separating them. This CDR3 is built from 15 residues. This CDR3 is CATSSQTGFAYEQYF. DNA for the CDR3: TGTGCCACCAGCAGCCAGACAGGATTCGCCTACGAGCAGTACTTC.

The chain uses TRBV4-2 and TRBJ2-1; 10 positions agree with TRBD1. CDR3 length: 14 residues. Looked up from germline, CDR1 is LGHNA and CDR2 is YNFKEQ. J was trimmed by 6 bases and V by 3 bases; bases with no gene match: 2. CDR3 region: CASSHRTGGNEQFF. In DNA form, the CDR3 reads TGTGCCAGCAGCCACCGGACAGGGGGCAATGAGCAGTTCTTC.

This chain uses TRBV6-6 with TRBJ2-1; 11 nucleotides align to TRBD2. The CDR3 length is 16 residues. CDR1 and CDR2 from the germline V gene are MNHNY and SVGAGI (reference sequence). Trimming at V came to 5 bases and at J to 4 bases, leaving 7 bases not matched to a gene. The CDR3 DNA reads TGTGCCAGCAGTGCCCCGGGACTAGCGGCGTACAATGAGCAGTTCTTC. Its protein product is CASSAPGLAAYNEQFF.

In DNA, the CDR3 is TGTGCCAGCAGTGAGTCCCGACTAGCGGGGGGACCCACAGATACGCAGTATTTT. Translation gives CASSESRLAGGPTDTQYF. The rearrangement uses TRBV25-1 and TRBJ2-3; TRBD2 matches 13 bases. The CDR3 has 18 amino acids. Germline V lookup: CDR1 MGHDK, CDR2 SYGVNS. The J segment lost 2 bases and the V segment lost 3 bases, leaving 8 bases of the junction unmatched.

This clonotype showed up just a few times. The chain carries TRBV21-1 and TRBJ2-2; TRBD1 is taken as the D call from the table, unchecked against the DNA. TRBV21-1 is recorded as a pseudogene. The CDR3 has 17 amino acids. CDR3 in amino acids: CASSKAQGAANTGELFF. The CDR3 DNA sequence: TGTGCCAGCAGCAAAGCACAGGGGGCTGCGAACACCGGGGAGCTGTTTTTT.

This clonotype was detected only a few times. V usage is TRBV4-2 and J usage is TRBJ2-7; D not certain. This CDR3 contains 13 residues. The ends were cut back, 2 bases at V and 2 bases at J, with 7 bases in the middle. Germline CDR1 LGHNA, CDR2 YNFKEQ. CDR3 region: CASSQQLTYEQYF. The CDR3 DNA sequence: TGTGCCAGCAGCCAACAGCTGACCTACGAGCAGTACTTC.

This clonotype was counted a few times. The chain joins TRBV25-1 to TRBJ2-3; 7 bases are shared with TRBD1. The V gene end was trimmed by 4 bases and the J gene end by 8 bases; junction bases not matched to a gene: 18. Germline CDR1 and CDR2: MGHDK and SYGVNS. The CDR3 contains 17 residues. The CDR3 DNA reads TGTGCCAGCAGTGGAGACCCACAGTCGACAGGGTGGACTACGCAGTATTTT. Translation gives CASSGDPQSTGWTTQYF.

In this sample, this clonotype turned up a few times. The chain carries TRBV6-6 and TRBJ2-7; D not certain. V was cut by 2 bases and J by 1 base, with 12 bases left in between. Germline-derived CDR1 and CDR2 are MNHNY and SVGAGI (reference sequence). The CDR3 consists of 15 residues. Here the CDR3 reads CASSYGPEPSYEQYF. The CDR3, as DNA: TGTGCCAGCAGTTACGGGCCCGAGCCTTCCTACGAGCAGTACTTC.

This clonotype turned up a few times. The chain has TRBV5-1 and TRBJ2-7, with 10 bases identical to TRBD1. Germline values: CDR1 SGHRS, CDR2 YFSETQ. J was trimmed by 7 bases and V by 4 bases; bases with no gene match: 11. The CDR3 length is 15 residues. The CDR3 protein is CASSPPVTGGAEQYF. In nucleotides, the CDR3 is TGCGCCAGCAGCCCTCCGGTGACAGGGGGCGCGGAGCAGTACTTC.

V usage is TRBV18 and J usage is TRBJ1-2, with 10 bases that match TRBD1. V shed 2 bases and J 0 bases; nucleotides not matched to a gene: 9. Germline values: CDR1 KGHSH, CDR2 LQKENI. This CDR3 has 18 residues. The CDR3 loop reads CASSPLGQGYTSNYGYTF. CDR3 sequence (DNA): TGTGCCAGCTCACCATTGGGACAGGGGTACACCTCTAACTATGGCTACACCTTC.

This clonotype was observed a handful of times. This chain links TRBV20-1 with TRBJ1-1; D is perhaps TRBD1 (5 bases). The CDR3 is made up of 17 amino acids. Trimming stripped 1 base from V and 1 base from J, with 19 bases between. Germline V CDR1 and CDR2: DFQATT, SNEGSKA (reference sequence). The CDR3, as DNA: TGCAGTGCTAGAGGGAGCGGGGCACTCCCATCGAACACTGAAGCTTTCTTT. Residues: CSARGSGALPSNTEAFF.

The chain couples TRBV5-5 to TRBJ2-7; 8 bases align to TRBD1. CDR3 length: 16 residues. Germline V gene sequence: CDR1 SGHKS, CDR2 YYEKEE (reference sequence). The ends lost 6 bases at V and 4 bases at J; junction bases unmatched: 15. CDR3 sequence: CASTSFPGQVDYEQYF. DNA of the CDR3: TGTGCCAGCACCTCATTCCCGGGACAGGTAGATTACGAGCAGTACTTC. Based on the CDR3 plus reference TRBV5-5 and TRBJ2-7, the full variable domain is DAGVTQSPTHLIKTRGQQVTLRCSPISGHKSVSWYQQVLGQGPQFIFQYYEKEERGRGNFPDRFSARQFPNYSSELNVNALLLGDSALYLCASTSFPGQVDYEQYFGPGTRLTVT.

The CDR3 sequence is CASNKGRVYTGELFF. DNA of the CDR3: TGTGCCAGCAACAAAGGCCGCGTCTACACCGGGGAGCTGTTTTTT. The chain joins TRBV5-6 to TRBJ2-2, with no clear D. The germline V gene encodes CDR1 SGHDT and CDR2 YYEEEE. Trimming took off 6 bases at V and 3 bases at J, with 15 bases between the two ends. This CDR3 spans 15 amino acids.

The chain uses TRBV5-4 and TRBJ1-4; D not certain. The germline CDR1 and CDR2 sequences are SGHNT and YYREEE (reference sequence). The CDR3 totals 16 residues. With 3 bases removed from V and 8 bases from J, the gap between germline ends came to 20 bases. CDR3 protein: CASSWRPPGGVEKLFF. The CDR3 coding sequence is TGTGCCAGCAGCTGGAGACCTCCAGGTGGAGTCGAAAAACTGTTTTTT.

This clonotype was observed a handful of times. The chain links TRBV11-3 to TRBJ2-5; no clear D. V lost 5 bases, J lost 2 bases, and 6 bases lay in between. This CDR3 spans 12 amino acids. The germline CDR1 and CDR2 sequences are SGHNT and YENEEA. Here the CDR3 reads CASSGPQETQYF. The CDR3 nucleotides are TGTGCCAGCAGCGGCCCTCAAGAGACCCAGTACTTC.

V usage is TRBV5-1 and J usage is TRBJ2-3; the D gene is possibly TRBD1 (6 bases). V lost 4 bases and J 2 bases, leaving 11 bases between the germline ends. Germline V lookup: CDR1 SGHRS, CDR2 YFSETQ. The CDR3 runs 14 residues. This CDR3 is CASSPGALTDTQYF. The DNA of the CDR3 is TGCGCCAGCAGCCCAGGGGCGCTCACAGATACGCAGTATTTT.

The chain combines TRBV11-2 with TRBJ2-2, with D maybe TRBD2 (5 bases). Trimming pared 5 bases from V and 7 bases from J, leaving 11 bases between. There are 13 residues in the CDR3. The germline V gene encodes CDR1 SGHAT and CDR2 FQNNGV. Written as DNA, the CDR3 is TGTGCCAGCAGCGGACTTCGGAGCGGGGAGCTGTTTTTT. Translating gives CASSGLRSGELFF.

This clonotype has only a few counts. CDR3 in DNA: TGTGCCAGTGGCAGGGGCATTTGGGAAAAACTGTTTTTT. Translation gives CASGRGIWEKLFF. V gene TRBV2 combines with J gene TRBJ1-4, with a weak D call TRBD1 (6 bases). The CDR3 has 13 amino acids. The germline gives CDR1 SNHLY, CDR2 FYNNEI. V dropped 9 bases and J dropped 8 bases, with 16 bases sitting between them.

The J gene is TRBJ1-2, the V gene TRBV12-3 or TRBV12-4; D is unresolved. This CDR3 has 13 residues. V lost 6 bases to trimming and J lost 8 bases, with 16 bases between them. CDR3 amino acids: CASSPRQARGYTF. The DNA of the CDR3 is TGTGCCAGCAGCCCCCGGCAGGCACGCGGCTACACCTTC.

V usage is TRBV29-1 and J usage is TRBJ2-3; D unresolved. The CDR3 sequence is 12 residues long. Deletions cut 3 bases from V and 6 bases from J, with 10 bases between. The germline V gene has CDR1 SQVTM and CDR2 ANQGSEA. Written as DNA, the CDR3 is TGCAGCGTTGAGGGCAACCAGGATACGCAGTATTTT. This codes for CSVEGNQDTQYF.

The chain uses TRBV6-6 and TRBJ2-5, with 12 bases that match TRBD2. Germline CDR1 is MNHNY and CDR2 is SVGAGI (reference sequence). The CDR3 runs 16 residues. The ends lost 0 bases at V and 6 bases at J; junction bases unmatched: 5. The CDR3 spells CASSYSGLAGSQTQYF. Here the CDR3 DNA reads TGTGCCAGCAGTTACTCCGGACTAGCGGGGTCCCAGACCCAGTACTTC.

This rearrangement joins TRBV5-1 to TRBJ2-2; 13 positions agree with TRBD2. This CDR3 contains 16 residues. The J segment lost 4 bases and the V segment lost 3 bases, leaving 3 bases of the junction unmatched. The germline gives CDR1 SGHRS, CDR2 YFSETQ. CDR3 sequence reads: CASSYGLAGVTGELFF. CDR3 sequence (DNA): TGCGCCAGCAGCTATGGACTAGCGGGAGTCACCGGGGAGCTGTTTTTT. Combining the CDR3 with reference TRBV5-1 and TRBJ2-2 gives the whole variable domain KAGVTQTPRYLIKTRGQQVTLSCSPISGHRSVSWYQQTPGQGLQFLFEYFSETQRNKGNFPGRFSGRQFSNSRSEMNVSTLELGDSALYLCASSYGLAGVTGELFFGEGSRLTVL.

This clonotype has more than one count but fewer than ten. V gene TRBV3-1 combines with J gene TRBJ1-2, with D uncertain. V lost 1 base and J lost 6, with 6 bases in between. In germline, CDR1 is LGHDT, CDR2 YNNKEL (reference sequence). The CDR3 runs 12 residues. CDR3 loop: CASSQGQDGYTF. For the CDR3, the DNA is TGTGCCAGCAGCCAAGGGCAGGATGGCTACACCTTC.

The genes are TRBV29-1 and TRBJ2-7, with D perhaps TRBD1 (5 bases). Trimming took 4 bases from V and 5 from J, leaving 12 bases between them. The CDR3 spans 12 residues. Germline CDR1 and CDR2: SQVTM and ANQGSEA. The CDR3 DNA follows: TGCAGCGTTGTCCCAGGGTCCCACGAGCAGTACTTC. Its protein product is CSVVPGSHEQYF.